This T cell receptor beta chain was identified during a study of OX40 agonist ivuxolimab in advanced cancers. Here immunoSEQ multiplex PCR was the method, and the copy in TCRdb shows in-frame clones only, minus some. The repertoire holds 35,000 to 40,000 clones, with more than 75% as singletons. The V and J ends lost 7 bases and 5 bases respectively, with 9 bases between them. Germline CDR1 MDHEN, CDR2 SYDVKM. This CDR3 is 12 amino acids long. Sequenced material: CD4+ or CD8+ T cells sorted from blood, taken in a trial of the OX40 agonist ivuxolimab. The origin of this receptor is an adult with an advanced solid tumor such as melanoma, head and neck, liver or kidney cancer. V is TRBV28 and J is TRBJ1-5, with D perhaps matching TRBD1 (5 bases). The CDR3 region is CASTVGHQPQHF. DNA of the CDR3: TGTGCCAGCACCGTGGGGCATCAGCCCCAGCATTTT.